A single T cell receptor (beta chain) is shown here with its context. Its antigen is unknown. Germline V gene data show CDR1 as DFQATT and CDR2 as SNEGSKA (reference sequence). CDR3 length: 14 residues. The record originates from a study of blood T cells in healthy people across ages. Whole-study results and caveats: Shifts in expanded clonotypes may have been confounded by donor CMV status, which was unknown.

Through a sample-barcoded 5' primer and a J-beta primer mix, a second PCR was run for about 6 to 11 cycles. Every single cDNA molecule received a tag from a template-switch adaptor with 12 random nucleotides. MiXCR was run by TCRdb on the 5' RACE reads, yielding one entry per CDR3 protein. The data show roughly 830,000 distinct CDR3 sequences, approximately 59% seen once. The receptor was derived from a man aged 25 to 45 in good health. Sequenced input: blood. The chain is built from TRBV20-1 and TRBJ2-1; D gene ambiguous. With the DNA end fitting TRBJ2-7 better, the J assignment may be wrong. Here the CDR3 reads CSASRAPSYNEQYF. The CDR3 DNA reads TGCAGTGCTAGCCGGGCGCCCTCCTACAATGAGCAGTACTTC.